This T cell receptor beta chain was profiled in a study of blood T cell repertoires in COVID-19. On the study more broadly: Donors in the United States, Italy and Spain gave samples during acute or convalescent COVID-19. Nucleic acid was either cDNA or gDNA, and it came from T cells, B-cell-depleted T cells, or PBMCs.

Per the authors' pipeline: Amplification of reference gene primers provided the estimated nucleated cell counts. Assay used: immunoSEQ multiplex PCR; TCRdb lists only in-frame clones, some missing. V and J calls and clone size come straight from that table; D and trimming were deduced from the DNA. The profile covers approximately 96,000 clones, with over 90% appearing a single time and roughly 1.7% taken by the ten largest. Germline V gene data show CDR1 as SNHLY and CDR2 as FYNNEI. The CDR3 is 16 amino acids. The ends were cut back, 6 bases at V and 7 bases at J, with 21 bases in the middle. This rearrangement joins TRBV2 to TRBJ2-2; D might be TRBD1 (5 bases). The source of this sequence is a man aged 60-69 years with acute or convalescent COVID-19. The sample consisted of peripheral blood. DNA for the CDR3: TGTGCCAGCAGGCCCCGGGCAGGGTTCATTGGCGGGGAGCTGTTTTTT. Its protein product is CASRPRAGFIGGELFF.